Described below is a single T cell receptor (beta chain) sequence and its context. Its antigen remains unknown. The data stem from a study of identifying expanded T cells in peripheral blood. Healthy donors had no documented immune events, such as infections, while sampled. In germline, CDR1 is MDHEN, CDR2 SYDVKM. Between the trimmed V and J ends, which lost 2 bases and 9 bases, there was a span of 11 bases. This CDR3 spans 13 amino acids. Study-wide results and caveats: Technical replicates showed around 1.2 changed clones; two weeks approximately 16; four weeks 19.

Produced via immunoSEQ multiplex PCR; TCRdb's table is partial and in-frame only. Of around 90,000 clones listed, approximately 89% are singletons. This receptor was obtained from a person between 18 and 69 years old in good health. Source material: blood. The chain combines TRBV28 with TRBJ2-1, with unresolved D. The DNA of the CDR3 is TGTGCCAGCAGTTTAGTTCAGCACGGTGAGCAGTTCTTC. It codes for CASSLVQHGEQFF.